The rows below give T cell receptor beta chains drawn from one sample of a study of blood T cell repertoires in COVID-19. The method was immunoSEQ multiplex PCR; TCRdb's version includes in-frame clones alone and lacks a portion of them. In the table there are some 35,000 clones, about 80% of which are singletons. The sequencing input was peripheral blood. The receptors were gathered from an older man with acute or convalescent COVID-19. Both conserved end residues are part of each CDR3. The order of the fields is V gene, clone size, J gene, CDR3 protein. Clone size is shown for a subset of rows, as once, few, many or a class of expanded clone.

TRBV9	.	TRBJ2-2	CASSEHPGTGELFF
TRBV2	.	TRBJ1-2	CASSEMGQGAAGYTF
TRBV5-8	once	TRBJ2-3	CASSADRLGPDTQYF
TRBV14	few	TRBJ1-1	CASSHGYTGGVTEAFF
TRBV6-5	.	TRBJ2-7	CASSPLSGSSYEQYF
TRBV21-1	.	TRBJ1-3	CASSKGTGLSGNTIYF
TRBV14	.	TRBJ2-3	CASSIRGANKDTQYF
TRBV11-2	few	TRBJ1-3	CASSPGRAGNTIYF
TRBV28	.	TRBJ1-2	CASSQPGQAAGYTF
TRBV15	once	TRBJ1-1	CATSRDVRRGLRTEAFF
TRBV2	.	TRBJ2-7	CASSYSEQYF